The 5 T cell receptor beta chains below come from one sample, sequenced in a study of T cells in Graves' hyperthyroidism and ophthalmopathy. TCR beta CDR3 regions were amplified from RNA transcripts. The HTBI primer set drove a first-round RT-PCR of the TCR CDR3. TCRdb re-analysed the multiplex PCR reads in MiXCR, keeping a single row per CDR3 protein. Seen here are 220,000 or so distinct CDR3 sequences, roughly 15% observed once, and the top ten hold around 30%. The sample was blood. All receptors derive from a woman between 18 and 30 years old with Graves' ophthalmopathy.

This clonotype was found many times. The rearrangement joins TRBV10-3 to TRBJ2-6; D gene uncertain. The CDR3 contains 18 residues. Germline CDR1 and CDR2: ENHRY and SYGVKD. V was cut by 0 bases and J by 1 base, with 13 bases left in between. CDR3 residues: CAISESPAVSSGANVLTF. CDR3 coding DNA: TGTGCCATCAGTGAGTCCCCGGCAGTGTCTTCTGGGGCCAACGTCCTGACTTTC.

This clonotype has ten or more counts. The rearrangement uses TRBV30 and TRBJ2-1, with TRBD2 matching over 10 bases. Germline loops: CDR1 GTSNPN, CDR2 SVGIG (reference sequence). The CDR3 consists of 13 residues. Trimming took 5 bases from V and 10 from J; bases not matched to a gene: 8. For the CDR3, the DNA is TGTGCCTGGGGGACTAGCGAGGCCAGGGAGCAGTTCTTC. Amino acid sequence: CAWGTSEAREQFF.

V and J are TRBV9 and TRBJ1-4; 11 bases are a match to TRBD1. V lost 4 bases and J lost 8; bases outside the gene matches: 7. The CDR3 totals 15 residues. Germline lookup yields CDR1 SGDLS and CDR2 YYNGEE. This CDR3 reads CASSSGQGAEEKLFF. DNA of the CDR3: TGTGCCAGCAGCTCCGGACAGGGGGCGGAGGAAAAACTGTTTTTT.

This clonotype occurred many times. The genes are TRBV4-1 and TRBJ1-1; D remains unclear. Germline CDR1 MGHRA, CDR2 YSYEKL. Trimming removed 2 bases at V and 1 base at J, with 11 bases between. There are 15 residues in the CDR3. CDR3 protein: CASSQNRQPNTEAFF. CDR3 nucleotide sequence: TGCGCCAGCAGCCAAAATCGGCAGCCGAACACTGAAGCTTTCTTT.

The table lists this clonotype with many counts. J is TRBJ2-5 and V is TRBV7-8; D may be TRBD1 or TRBD2 (5 bases each). Germline V gene lookup returns CDR1 SGHVS and CDR2 FQNEAQ. CDR3 size: 14 residues. V was clipped by 5 bases and J by 1 base, with 11 bases between them. The CDR3 loop is CASSQPGLQETQYF. CDR3 coding DNA: TGTGCCAGCAGCCAACCGGGGCTCCAAGAGACCCAGTACTTC. Full variable domain (missing parts from reference TRBV7-8 and TRBJ2-5): GAGVSQSPRYKVAKRGQDVALRCDPISGHVSLFWYQQALGQGPEFLTYFQNEAQLDKSGLPSDRFFAERPEGSVSTLKIQRTQQEDSAVYLCASSQPGLQETQYFGPGTRLLVL.